This record concerns one T cell receptor (beta chain) sequence. Its target is not known. The data are from a study of shared clonotypes between healthy human individuals. Regarding the study as a whole: About 5% was the fraction of naive CD4 clonotypes found shared across several donors. An effect of sequencing depth on clonotype sharing among donors was expected. Lower generation probabilities were found for non-shared clonotypes than for those shared by all four donors.

TCRdb's copy holds only in-frame clones and misses some; the assay was immunoSEQ multiplex PCR. The sample yields a few million clones, approximately 92% seen once. The CDR3 totals 20 residues. After removal of 0 bases from V and 4 bases from J, the junction contained 15 bases not matched to a gene. Germline values: CDR1 SGHDN, CDR2 FVKESK. The rearrangement links TRBV14 to TRBJ2-4; 10 nucleotides align to TRBD1. Sequenced material: naive CD4+ T cells sorted from blood. Subset specified: CD45RA+ positively selected. The receptor was isolated from a man aged 18 to 35 in good health. The CDR3 is CASSQDRGQGTESPKNIQYF. The CDR3 DNA reads TGTGCCAGCAGCCAAGATAGGGGACAGGGGACTGAATCGCCGAAAAACATTCAGTACTTC.